Shown below are 29 T cell receptor beta chains from a single sample sequenced in a study of T cell responses to AZD1222 COVID-19 vaccine. The assay was immunoSEQ multiplex PCR, and TCRdb's table has in-frame clones only and misses some. The data hold some 120,000 clones, with roughly 84% observed a single time. Sequencing used peripheral blood, obtained on day 0 of AZD1222 vaccination. Receptors were obtained from an adult in good health.

The chain uses TRBV30 and TRBJ1-1; D is unclear. V lost 4 bases and J lost 7, with 7 bases in between. The CDR3 sequence is 10 residues long. Germline CDR1 GTSNPN, CDR2 SVGIG (reference sequence). The CDR3 DNA reads TGTGCCTGGACCGAAATTGAAGCTTTCTTT. As protein: CAWTEIEAFF.

The chain carries TRBV5-1 and TRBJ2-1; D remains ambiguous. Deletions cut 2 bases from V and 5 bases from J, with 5 bases between. The CDR3 totals 12 residues. In germline, CDR1 is SGHRS, CDR2 YFSETQ. In DNA, the CDR3 is TGCGCCAGCAGCTTTGTTCACAATGAGCAGTTCTTC. Protein: CASSFVHNEQFF.

The chain couples TRBV28 to TRBJ2-5; 9 nucleotides line up with TRBD2. The CDR3 extends over 16 amino acids. The junction had 8 bases not matched to a gene; V was cut back by 3 bases and J by 3 bases. From germline, CDR1 is MDHEN and CDR2 SYDVKM. In DNA form, the CDR3 reads TGTGCCAGCAGTTTTTTGGGCGGGAGGGCGAAAGAGACCCAGTACTTC. It codes for CASSFLGGRAKETQYF.

The chain links TRBV28 to TRBJ1-2; TRBD1 might be the D (6 bases). Germline V gene sequence: CDR1 MDHEN, CDR2 SYDVKM. Trimming took 6 bases from V and 2 from J, leaving 13 bases between them. CDR3 size: 14 residues. CDR3 DNA sequence: TGTGCCAGCAGCCTGGGAGGGGGGAACTATGGCTACACCTTC. Translating gives CASSLGGGNYGYTF.

The rearrangement links TRBV30 to TRBJ1-5; TRBD1 might be the D (5 bases). The CDR3 totals 13 residues. The V end was cut by 0 bases, the J end by 6 bases, with 9 bases between. In germline, CDR1 is GTSNPN, CDR2 SVGIG (reference sequence). DNA of the CDR3: TGTGCCTGGAGTGTCGGGGGTCGTCAGCCCCAGCATTTT. Translation gives CAWSVGGRQPQHF.

The V call is TRBV30, the J call TRBJ1-2; no definite D call. V lost 1 base and J lost 4, with 10 bases in between. This CDR3 has 13 residues. The germline gives CDR1 GTSNPN, CDR2 SVGIG (reference sequence). The CDR3 here is CAWSGIRRYGYTF. For the CDR3, the DNA is TGTGCCTGGAGTGGGATCCGACGCTATGGCTACACCTTC.

The CDR3 sequence: CASSLLQGATEAFF. The CDR3 nucleotides read TGTGCCAGCAGCTTACTACAGGGGGCCACTGAAGCTTTCTTT. This chain uses TRBV7-9 with TRBJ1-1; TRBD1 matches 9 bases. Trimming at V came to 2 bases and at J to 4 bases, leaving 2 bases not matched to a gene. The CDR3 has 14 residues. Germline V gene lookup returns CDR1 SEHNR and CDR2 FQNEAQ (reference sequence).

The genes are TRBV7-9 and TRBJ1-4; 7 bases map to TRBD1. This CDR3 has 15 residues. Unmatched junction bases numbered 12, after V lost 6 bases and J lost 8 bases. Per the germline V gene, CDR1 is SEHNR and CDR2 is FQNEAQ (reference sequence). CDR3 in amino acids: CASSVSPGGREKLFF. The CDR3 bases are TGTGCCAGCAGTGTTTCTCCAGGGGGGCGGGAAAAACTGTTTTTT.

The rearrangement joins TRBV5-1 to TRBJ1-4; TRBD1 might be the D (5 bases). V was clipped by 3 bases and J by 5 bases, with 14 bases between them. CDR1 and CDR2 from the germline V gene are SGHRS and YFSETQ. The CDR3 length is 15 residues. The CDR3 coding sequence is TGCGCCAGCAGCTCGACCGGGGGAAGAAATGAAAAACTGTTTTTT. It encodes CASSSTGGRNEKLFF.

The chain recombines TRBV5-4 with TRBJ2-5; no reliable D call. CDR1 is SGHNT and CDR2 is YYREEE in the germline V gene (reference sequence). The CDR3 extends over 16 amino acids. The ends were cut back, 0 bases at V and 2 bases at J, with 14 bases in the middle. The DNA for the CDR3 is TGTGCCAGCAGCTTGGAAAATACACTTGGGCAAGAGACCCAGTACTTC. Translation: CASSLENTLGQETQYF.

The chain joins TRBV14 to TRBJ1-1; D is uncertain. This CDR3 has 12 amino acids. Germline V gives CDR1 SGHDN, CDR2 FVKESK. V was pared by 2 bases and J by 8 bases, with 9 bases between. DNA for the CDR3: TGTGCCAGCAGCCAAACTTACAGCGAAGCTTTCTTT. It encodes CASSQTYSEAFF.

As concerns this clone: Other nucleotide sequences in the sample specify the same CDR3. The chain carries TRBV18 and TRBJ2-3; no firm D call. Trimming pared 0 bases from V and 0 bases from J, leaving 1 base between. CDR1 is KGHSH, CDR2 LQKENI, per germline. The CDR3 has 13 amino acids. The CDR3 reads CASSPPSTDTQYF. The CDR3 nucleotides are TGTGCCAGCTCACCACCTAGCACAGATACGCAGTATTTT.

V and J are TRBV7-2 and TRBJ1-1; D ambiguous. The V and J ends lost 3 bases and 0 bases respectively, with 5 bases between them. CDR1 is SGHTA and CDR2 is FQGNSA in the germline V gene. This CDR3 region has 13 residues. The CDR3 DNA reads TGTGCCAGCAGCTTTTCCCTGAACACTGAAGCTTTCTTT. It specifies CASSFSLNTEAFF.

The V and J genes are TRBV6-5 and TRBJ1-2; possible D gene TRBD1, 6 bases. The CDR3 length is 13 residues. The germline V gene has CDR1 MNHEY and CDR2 SVGAGI. Trimming left V 1 base short and J 8 bases short, with 11 bases between. CDR3 residues: CASSYFQGTGYTF. In DNA, the CDR3 is TGTGCCAGCAGTTACTTCCAGGGGACAGGCTACACCTTC.

The rearrangement joins TRBV15 to TRBJ1-6; D unresolved. This CDR3 is built from 12 residues. The V end was cut by 8 bases, the J end by 4 bases, with 6 bases between. Germline values: CDR1 LNHNV, CDR2 YYDKDF (reference sequence). The CDR3 here is CATGEYNSPLHF. In DNA form, the CDR3 reads TGTGCCACCGGGGAGTATAATTCACCCCTCCACTTT.

CDR3 region: CASSSPGRRSNQPQHF. In DNA, the CDR3 is TGTGCCAGCAGTTCTCCCGGGAGGAGGAGCAATCAGCCCCAGCATTTT. The rearrangement joins TRBV28 to TRBJ1-5, with unresolved D. This CDR3 contains 16 residues. Trimming took off 4 bases at V and 1 base at J, with 14 bases between the two ends. The germline CDR1 and CDR2 sequences are MDHEN and SYDVKM.

The rearrangement joins TRBV3-1 (or the pseudogene TRBV3-2) to TRBJ1-1, with D maybe TRBD1 (6 bases). This CDR3 region has 14 residues. V lost 3 bases, J lost 4 bases, and 12 bases lay in between. CDR1 and CDR2 (germline): LGHDT, YNNKEL (reference sequence). Written as DNA, the CDR3 is TGTGCCAGCAGCCAGAGGGGGGGGAGCACTGAAGCTTTCTTT. Translating it yields CASSQRGGSTEAFF.

The chain combines TRBV28 with TRBJ2-4; 11 nucleotides match TRBD2. Trimming removed 5 bases from V and 4 bases from J; junction bases left unmatched: 7. The CDR3 totals 16 residues. Germline V gene data show CDR1 as MDHEN and CDR2 as SYDVKM. CDR3 nucleotides: TGTGCCAGCAGTATTAGCGGGGGGGCTACAAAAAACATTCAGTACTTC. Translated, it gives CASSISGGATKNIQYF.

V gene TRBV5-6 combines with J gene TRBJ1-2; D perhaps matches TRBD1 (6 bases). There are 15 residues in the CDR3. Germline assignment: CDR1 SGHDT and CDR2 YYEEEE. V shed 4 bases and J shed 4 bases, with 17 bases lying between them. The CDR3 nucleotides are TGTGCCAGCAGCCCGCAGAGGGGGACAATCTATGGCTACACCTTC. It specifies CASSPQRGTIYGYTF.

V gene TRBV27 combines with J gene TRBJ2-5; 8 bases agree with TRBD1. V shed 10 bases and J 3 bases; nucleotides not matched to a gene: 10. From germline, CDR1 is MNHEY and CDR2 SMNVEV (reference sequence). The CDR3 has 14 residues. CDR3 bases: TGTGCCACTTGGACTGGGACAGGAAAAGAGACCCAGTACTTC. Protein sequence: CATWTGTGKETQYF.

The chain is built from TRBV9 and TRBJ1-5; no clear D. This CDR3 is built from 13 residues. Between the trimmed V and J ends, which lost 3 bases and 0 bases, there was a span of 4 bases. Per the germline V gene, CDR1 is SGDLS and CDR2 is YYNGEE. The CDR3 region has the DNA TGTGCCAGCAGCGGGGATAGCAATCAGCCCCAGCATTTT. The encoded protein is CASSGDSNQPQHF. Complete variable domain (other parts from reference TRBV9 and TRBJ1-5): DSGVTQTPKHLITATGQRVTLRCSPRSGDLSVYWYQQSLDQGLQFLIQYYNGEERAKGNILERFSAQQFPDLHSELNLSSLELGDSALYFCASSGDSNQPQHFGDGTRLSIL.

The V call is TRBV11-2, the J call TRBJ2-3, with unresolved D. CDR1 and CDR2 (germline): SGHAT, FQNNGV. This CDR3 has 14 amino acids. Trimming removed 2 bases at V and 1 base at J, with 7 bases between. CDR3 nucleotides: TGTGCCAGCAGCTTATTAGTACGCACAGATACGCAGTATTTT. Protein product: CASSLLVRTDTQYF.

The chain combines TRBV15 with TRBJ2-1; 14 bases are shared with TRBD2. Germline trimming cut 3 bases from V and 8 bases from J; bases unmatched to any gene: 6. The CDR3 runs 16 residues. Germline CDR1 reads LNHNV; CDR2 reads YYDKDF (reference sequence). CDR3 sequence reads: CATSRTSGRAYYEQFF. The CDR3 DNA is TGTGCCACCAGCAGGACTAGCGGGAGGGCCTATTATGAGCAGTTCTTC.

The chain has TRBV10-1 and TRBJ1-1, with 8 bases aligning to TRBD1. Trimming cost V 5 bases and J 0 bases; bases outside gene matches: 20. Germline V CDR1 and CDR2: WNHNN, SYGVQD (reference sequence). The CDR3 is made up of 20 amino acids. CDR3 loop: CASSMNQDRAPSQLNTEAFF. The CDR3 DNA reads TGCGCCAGCAGTATGAACCAGGACAGGGCGCCTTCTCAACTGAACACTGAAGCTTTCTTT.

V and J are TRBV28 and TRBJ1-2, with D possibly TRBD1 on 6 matching bases. V shed 8 bases and J shed 4 bases, with 11 bases lying between them. CDR3 length equals 12 residues. Germline CDR1 MDHEN, CDR2 SYDVKM. As DNA, the CDR3 is TGTGCCAGCGCCAGGGGTATCTATGGCTACACCTTC. Its protein is CASARGIYGYTF.

This chain connects TRBV13 to TRBJ1-2, with 7 bases fitting TRBD1. V was pared by 5 bases and J by 6 bases, with 12 bases of the junction left unmatched. CDR1 is PRHDT and CDR2 is FYEKMQ in the germline V gene (reference sequence). CDR3 length: 15 residues. The CDR3 region has the DNA TGTGCCAGCAGCATTCTACAGGGGAGATACCATGGCTACACCTTC. This gives the protein CASSILQGRYHGYTF.

The V gene is TRBV28, the J gene TRBJ1-4, with 10 bases that match TRBD1. The CDR3 sequence is 14 residues long. The germline V gene encodes CDR1 MDHEN and CDR2 SYDVKM. With 7 bases clipped from V and 7 bases from J, the junction kept 6 bases outside the gene matches. CDR3 amino acids: CASTTGTGAEKLFF. CDR3 DNA sequence: TGTGCCAGCACCACCGGGACAGGGGCTGAAAAACTGTTTTTT.

V is TRBV2 and J is TRBJ1-3; possible D gene TRBD1, 5 bases. Germline V gives CDR1 SNHLY, CDR2 FYNNEI. The CDR3 is 15 residues long. Trimming left V 10 bases short and J 1 base short, with 17 bases between. DNA of the CDR3: TGTGCCACCCTAACCGGGGGACGATCTGGAAACACCATATATTTT. Translated: CATLTGGRSGNTIYF.

The chain joins TRBV27 to TRBJ2-7, with a tentative D call TRBD2 (6 bases). This CDR3 spans 14 amino acids. V lost 3 bases, J lost 1 base, and 10 bases lay in between. CDR1 is MNHEY, CDR2 SMNVEV, per germline (reference sequence). CDR3 sequence: CASSFGGRSYEQYF. The CDR3 DNA is TGTGCCAGCAGTTTCGGGGGTAGGTCCTACGAGCAGTACTTC.